The 5 T cell receptor beta chains presented below share a single source sample, sequenced in a study of T cells in Graves' hyperthyroidism and ophthalmopathy. Amplification of TCR beta CDR3 regions used RNA as the template. Using the HTBI primer set, a first-round RT-PCR was run on the TCR CDR3. TCRdb redid the calling of the multiplex PCR reads with MiXCR, one entry per CDR3 protein. The sample lists some 570,000 distinct CDR3 sequences, 15% to 20% seen once, with roughly 15% in the top ten. The sample was blood. These receptors were collected from a woman aged 18 to 35 with Graves' ophthalmopathy.

The chain couples TRBV27 to TRBJ2-1, with D possibly TRBD2 on 5 matching bases. Germline V lookup: CDR1 MNHEY, CDR2 SMNVEV (reference sequence). The CDR3 contains 13 residues. The ends were cut back, 2 bases at V and 7 bases at J, with 9 bases in the middle. The CDR3 sequence is CASSLLDWNEQFF. CDR3 sequence (DNA): TGTGCCAGCAGTTTACTGGACTGGAATGAGCAGTTCTTC.

The CDR3 here is CASSLGLARWDEQFF. CDR3 coding DNA: TGTGCCAGCAGCTTGGGACTAGCGAGGTGGGATGAGCAGTTCTTC. The rearrangement links TRBV7-9 to TRBJ2-1; 10 positions match TRBD2. The trim removed 3 bases at V and 8 bases at J, leaving 7 bases unmatched. The germline V gene has CDR1 SEHNR and CDR2 FQNEAQ (reference sequence). CDR3 length equals 15 residues.

The chain couples TRBV6-2 or TRBV6-3 to TRBJ2-2; 14 nucleotides align to TRBD2. Germline V lookup: CDR1 MNHEY, CDR2 SVGEGT. CDR3 length: 17 amino acids. V lost 4 bases to trimming and J lost 1 base; unmatched junction nucleotides: 2. This CDR3 reads CASSFGTSGGNTGELFF. The DNA of the CDR3 is TGTGCCAGCAGTTTCGGGACTAGCGGGGGGAACACCGGGGAGCTGTTTTTT.

This clonotype was observed a few times. The gene calls are TRBV4-1 and TRBJ2-1; 8 bases are a match to TRBD1. Germline CDR1 MGHRA, CDR2 YSYEKL. The V gene end was trimmed by 1 base and the J gene end by 7 bases; junction bases not matched to a gene: 9. The CDR3 loop spans 16 amino acids. The DNA for the CDR3 is TGCGCCAGCAGCCAAGCGGACAGGGCTAGAGGGAATGAGCAGTTCTTC. Translating it yields CASSQADRARGNEQFF.

In this sample, this clonotype turned up many times. The rearrangement joins TRBV20-1 to TRBJ2-2, with TRBD2 matching over 12 bases. The germline V gene has CDR1 DFQATT and CDR2 SNEGSKA (reference sequence). V lost 5 bases to trimming and J lost 6 bases; unmatched junction nucleotides: 13. The CDR3 covers 17 residues. The chain's CDR3 is CSASPPWLAGGAGELFF. DNA of the CDR3: TGCAGTGCTTCACCCCCGTGGCTAGCGGGAGGGGCCGGGGAGCTGTTTTTT.